One T cell receptor beta chain is described in this entry. The source of the sample is a study of control samples from healthy donors and cancer patients. Produced via immunoSEQ multiplex PCR; TCRdb's table is partial and in-frame only. This sample carries thousands of clones, over 75% of them seen once, and the ten largest clones take roughly 21%. Germline V gives CDR1 MNHEY, CDR2 SVGAGI. Trimming stripped 6 bases from V and 0 bases from J, with 13 bases between. The CDR3 length is 15 residues. Sequencing was carried out using PBMCs. The chain recombines TRBV6-5 with TRBJ2-3, with D hard to call. The origin of this receptor is a man in his sixties with colorectal cancer. The CDR3 nucleotides are TGTGCCAGCAGGGTTGGCCGCCGAAGCACAGATACGCAGTATTTT. It yields the protein CASRVGRRSTDTQYF.